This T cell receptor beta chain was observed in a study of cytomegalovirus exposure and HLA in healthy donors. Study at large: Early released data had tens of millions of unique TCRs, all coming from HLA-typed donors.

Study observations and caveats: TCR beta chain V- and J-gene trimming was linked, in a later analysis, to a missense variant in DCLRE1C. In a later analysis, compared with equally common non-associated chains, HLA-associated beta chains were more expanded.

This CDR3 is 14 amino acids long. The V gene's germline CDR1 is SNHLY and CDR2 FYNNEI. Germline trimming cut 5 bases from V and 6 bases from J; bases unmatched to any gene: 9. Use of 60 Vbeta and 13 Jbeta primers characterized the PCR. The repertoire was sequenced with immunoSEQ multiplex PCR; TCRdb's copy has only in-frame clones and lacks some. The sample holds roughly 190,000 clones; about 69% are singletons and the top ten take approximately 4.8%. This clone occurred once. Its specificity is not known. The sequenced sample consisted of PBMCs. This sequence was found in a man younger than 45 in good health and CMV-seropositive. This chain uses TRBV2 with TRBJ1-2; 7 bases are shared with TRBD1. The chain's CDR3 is CASSYDRATDGYTF. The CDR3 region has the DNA TGTGCCAGCAGTTACGACAGGGCTACAGATGGCTACACCTTC. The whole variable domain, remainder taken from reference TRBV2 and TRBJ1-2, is EPEVTQTPSHQVTQMGQEVILRCVPISNHLYFYWYRQILGQKVEFLVSFYNNEISEKSEIFDDQFSVERPDGSNFTLKIRSTKLEDSAMYFCASSYDRATDGYTFGSGTRLTVV.